This T cell receptor (beta chain) was recovered during a study of response to subunit inactivated influenza vaccine. In germline, CDR1 is MNHEY, CDR2 SVGEGT. Deletions cut 2 bases from V and 6 bases from J, with 12 bases between. The CDR3 sequence is 14 residues long. TCRdb passed the RT-PCR reads through MiXCR, listing each CDR3 protein once. The sample records about 620,000 distinct CDR3 sequences, over 9% being singletons. There are a few counts of this clonotype. The same sample was also studied in work on T cells expressing NK-cell markers. That publication notes: In generating TCR beta cDNA, 5'RACE template switching with UMIs was used. Sequencing of TCR beta repertoires drew on sorted CD3+CD56+NKG2C+, CD3+CD56+NKG2C- and CD3+CD56-NKG2C+ T cells.

This material consisted of PBMCs from blood, taken on the day of vaccination. The clonotype comes from a man aged 45 to 65 who received an inactivated influenza vaccine. This chain uses TRBV6-2 or TRBV6-3 with TRBJ2-3; D unresolved. CDR3 residues: CASSYRHPPDTQYF. DNA of the CDR3: TGTGCCAGCAGTTACAGGCATCCCCCGGATACGCAGTATTTT.